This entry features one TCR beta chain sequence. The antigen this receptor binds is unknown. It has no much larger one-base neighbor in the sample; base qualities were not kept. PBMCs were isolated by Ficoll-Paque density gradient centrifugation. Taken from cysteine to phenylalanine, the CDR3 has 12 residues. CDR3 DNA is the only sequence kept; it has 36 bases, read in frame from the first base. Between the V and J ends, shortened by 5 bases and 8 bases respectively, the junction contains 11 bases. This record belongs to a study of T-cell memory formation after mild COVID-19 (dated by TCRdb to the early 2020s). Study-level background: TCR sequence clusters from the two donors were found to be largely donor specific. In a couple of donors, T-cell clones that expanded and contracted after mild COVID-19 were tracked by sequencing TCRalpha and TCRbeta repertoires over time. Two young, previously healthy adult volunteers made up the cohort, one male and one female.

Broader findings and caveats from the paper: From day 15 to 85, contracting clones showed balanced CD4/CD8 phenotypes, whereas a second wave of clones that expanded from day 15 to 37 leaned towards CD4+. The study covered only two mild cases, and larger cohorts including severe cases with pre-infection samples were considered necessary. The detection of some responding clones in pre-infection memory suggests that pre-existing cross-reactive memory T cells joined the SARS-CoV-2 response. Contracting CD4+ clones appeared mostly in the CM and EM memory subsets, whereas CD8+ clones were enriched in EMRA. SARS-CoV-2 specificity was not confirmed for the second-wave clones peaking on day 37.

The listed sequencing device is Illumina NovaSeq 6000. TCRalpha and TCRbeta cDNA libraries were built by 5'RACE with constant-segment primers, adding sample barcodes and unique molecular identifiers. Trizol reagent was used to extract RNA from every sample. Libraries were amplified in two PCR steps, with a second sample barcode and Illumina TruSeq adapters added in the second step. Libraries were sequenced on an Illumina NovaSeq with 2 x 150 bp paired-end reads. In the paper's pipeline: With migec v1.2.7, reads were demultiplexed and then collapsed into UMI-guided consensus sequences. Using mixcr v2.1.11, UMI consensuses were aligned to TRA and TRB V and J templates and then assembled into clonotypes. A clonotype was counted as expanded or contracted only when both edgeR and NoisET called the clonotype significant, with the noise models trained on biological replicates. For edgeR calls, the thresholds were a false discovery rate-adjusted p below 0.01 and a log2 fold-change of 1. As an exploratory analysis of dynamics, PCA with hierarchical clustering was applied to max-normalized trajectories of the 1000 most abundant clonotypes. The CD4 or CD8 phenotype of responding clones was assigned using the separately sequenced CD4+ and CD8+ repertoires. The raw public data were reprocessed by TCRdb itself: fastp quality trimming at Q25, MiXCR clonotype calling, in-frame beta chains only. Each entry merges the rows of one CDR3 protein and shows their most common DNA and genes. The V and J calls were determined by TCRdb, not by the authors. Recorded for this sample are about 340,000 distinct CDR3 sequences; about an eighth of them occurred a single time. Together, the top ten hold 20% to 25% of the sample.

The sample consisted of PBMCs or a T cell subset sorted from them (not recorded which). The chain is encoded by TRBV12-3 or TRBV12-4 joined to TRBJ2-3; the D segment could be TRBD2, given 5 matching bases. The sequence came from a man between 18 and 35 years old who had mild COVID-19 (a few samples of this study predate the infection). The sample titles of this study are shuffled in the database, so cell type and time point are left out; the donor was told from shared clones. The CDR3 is CASSGRRTTQYF. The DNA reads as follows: TGTGCCAGCAGTGGGCGGAGGACTACGCAGTATTTT.